The 20 T cell receptor beta chains below were found in one sample sequenced in a study of graft-versus-host responses after intestinal transplantation. Their recognized antigens are unknown. Using immunoSEQ multiplex PCR, the repertoire was profiled, and TCRdb retains in-frame clones only, with some absent. Here the sample spans tens of thousands of clones, over 85% being singletons. The sequencing used unstimulated CD8+ T cells sorted from spleen or lymph node cells, collected before intestinal transplant. The source of these receptors is a human donor who received an intestinal transplant.

This sequence joins TRBV4-1 and TRBJ1-1; no definite D call. Trimming pared 7 bases from V and 0 bases from J, leaving 18 bases between. The CDR3 contains 16 residues. CDR1 MGHRA and CDR2 YSYEKL come from the germline V gene. The CDR3 DNA is TGCGCCAGCACCACTAACTTGGGCGGGTTGAACACTGAAGCTTTCTTT. Protein sequence: CASTTNLGGLNTEAFF.

The rearrangement joins TRBV5-6 to TRBJ1-4, with TRBD1 as a possible D gene (6 bases). This CDR3 spans 13 amino acids. CDR1 is SGHDT, CDR2 YYEEEE, per germline. V lost 8 bases, J lost 10 bases, and 18 bases lay in between. The CDR3 nucleotides are TGTGCCAGTCGGGGGGGCTACGTGCGAAAACTGTTTTTT. This encodes CASRGGYVRKLFF.

This rearrangement joins TRBV4-2 to TRBJ1-1; a weak D match, TRBD1 (5 bases). Trimming removed 6 bases at V and 1 base at J, with 18 bases between. The CDR3 is 16 residues long. Germline CDR1 LGHNA, CDR2 YNFKEQ. CDR3 nucleotide sequence: TGTGCCAGCAGGGTCGGACACCCGGTAGCGAACACTGAAGCTTTCTTT. Its protein is CASRVGHPVANTEAFF.

J is TRBJ1-6 and V is TRBV11-2; D uncertain. In germline, CDR1 is SGHAT, CDR2 FQNNGV. Trimming stripped 5 bases from V and 9 bases from J, with 14 bases between. The CDR3 runs 14 residues. This CDR3 is CASSALPEGSPLHF. The CDR3 DNA sequence: TGTGCCAGCAGCGCCCTCCCGGAGGGTTCACCCCTCCACTTT. The whole variable domain, filled in from reference TRBV11-2 and TRBJ1-6, reads EAGVAQSPRYKIIEKRQSVAFWCNPISGHATLYWYQQILGQGPKLLIQFQNNGVVDDSQLPKDRFSAERLKGVDSTLKIQPAKLEDSAVYLCASSALPEGSPLHFGNGTRLTVT.

This rearrangement joins TRBV19 to TRBJ1-5, with TRBD1 as a possible D gene (6 bases). The CDR3 sequence is 14 residues long. Trimming left V 6 bases short and J 5 bases short, with 14 bases between. Germline V gene sequence: CDR1 LNHDA, CDR2 SQIVND (reference sequence). The CDR3 DNA reads TGTGCCAGTAGAAAGGGGGGGGGCGATCAGCCCCAGCATTTT. Its translation is CASRKGGGDQPQHF.

The rearrangement uses TRBV19 and TRBJ2-7; perhaps TRBD1 as D (6 bases). Trimming pared 1 base from V and 4 bases from J, leaving 11 bases between. The CDR3 loop spans 14 amino acids. Looked up from germline, CDR1 is LNHDA and CDR2 is SQIVND (reference sequence). The CDR3 is CASSIAGQEYEQYF. Written as DNA, the CDR3 is TGTGCCAGTAGTATAGCGGGACAAGAGTACGAGCAGTACTTC.

V gene TRBV9 combines with J gene TRBJ1-1; 9 bases fit TRBD1. This CDR3 region has 15 residues. Trimming removed 3 bases from V and 4 bases from J; junction bases left unmatched: 7. From germline, CDR1 is SGDLS and CDR2 YYNGEE. The CDR3: CASSGRTGVTTEAFF. The DNA of the CDR3 is TGTGCCAGCAGCGGACGGACAGGGGTGACCACTGAAGCTTTCTTT.

The chain uses TRBV2 and TRBJ1-1, with 7 bases matching TRBD1. From germline, CDR1 is SNHLY and CDR2 FYNNEI. The CDR3 covers 13 residues. The trim removed 10 bases at V and 4 bases at J, leaving 9 bases unmatched. The CDR3 reads CAIEGALITEAFF. As DNA, the CDR3 is TGTGCCATAGAGGGGGCGCTTATCACTGAAGCTTTCTTT.

The chain joins TRBV13 to TRBJ2-7, with 8 bases aligning to TRBD1. In germline, CDR1 is PRHDT, CDR2 FYEKMQ (reference sequence). V trimming: 5 bases; J trimming: 0 bases; junction bases outside the gene matches: 9. The CDR3 is 16 residues long. The CDR3 DNA sequence: TGTGCCAGCAGCGTCAGGGGGCGGCTAAGCTCCTACGAGCAGTACTTC. Translated, it gives CASSVRGRLSSYEQYF.

The chain uses TRBV19 and TRBJ2-1, with 8 bases fitting TRBD2. Trimming cost V 7 bases and J 2 bases; bases outside gene matches: 7. This CDR3 region has 15 residues. CDR1 LNHDA and CDR2 SQIVND come from the germline V gene (reference sequence). CDR3 amino acids: CASTYGGGAYNEQFF. The CDR3 DNA follows: TGTGCCAGTACATACGGGGGGGGCGCCTACAATGAGCAGTTCTTC.

The chain uses TRBV14 and TRBJ2-7, with 9 bases aligning to TRBD2. The CDR3 consists of 14 residues. Germline CDR1 and CDR2: SGHDN and FVKESK. After removal of 4 bases from V and 4 bases from J, the junction contained 5 bases not matched to a gene. The CDR3, as DNA: TGTGCCAGCAGCCTTAGCGGGAGTCTTTACGAGCAGTACTTC. This translates into CASSLSGSLYEQYF.

This CDR3 is CASQQGLNAQYF. In nucleotides, the CDR3 is TGTGCCAGCCAGCAGGGACTTAACGCGCAGTATTTT. The chain carries TRBV19 and TRBJ2-3, with a tentative D call TRBD2 (6 bases). In germline, CDR1 is LNHDA, CDR2 SQIVND (reference sequence). V was pared by 9 bases and J by 10 bases, with 17 bases between. The CDR3 extends over 12 amino acids. Complete variable domain (other parts from reference TRBV19 and TRBJ2-3): DGGITQSPKYLFRKEGQNVTLSCEQNLNHDAMYWYRQDPGQGLRLIYYSQIVNDFQKGDIAEGYSVSREKKESFPLTVTSAQKNPTAFYLCASQQGLNAQYFGPGTRLTVL.

The chain combines TRBV5-1 with TRBJ2-3; TRBD2 matches 7 bases. This CDR3 spans 17 amino acids. In germline, CDR1 is SGHRS, CDR2 YFSETQ. V shed 0 bases, J shed 2 bases, and the junction held 9 bases outside the gene matches. CDR3: CASSLAGRGVNTDTQYF. The CDR3, as DNA: TGCGCCAGCAGCTTGGCCGGACGGGGGGTTAACACAGATACGCAGTATTTT.

The chain joins TRBV10-1 to TRBJ1-6; D is unresolved. Per germline, CDR1 WNHNN and CDR2 SYGVQD (reference sequence). Trimming took off 4 bases at V and 6 bases at J, with 7 bases between the two ends. The length of the CDR3 is 13 residues. The CDR3 here is CASSAPVNSPLHF. The CDR3 bases are TGCGCCAGCAGTGCTCCGGTTAATTCACCCCTCCACTTT.

J is TRBJ2-2 and V is TRBV7-6; possibly TRBD2 for D (6 bases). The CDR3 runs to 16 residues. V gave up 5 bases and J gave up 1 base, with 14 bases separating them. Germline CDR1 reads SGHVS; CDR2 reads FNYEAQ. The CDR3 reads CASSPPGTLNTGELFF. In DNA, the CDR3 is TGTGCCAGCAGCCCCCCCGGGACTTTGAACACCGGGGAGCTGTTTTTT.

The chain links TRBV13 to TRBJ1-2, with D perhaps TRBD1 (6 bases). Trimming cost V 5 bases and J 5 bases, with 15 bases left between them. Germline values: CDR1 PRHDT, CDR2 FYEKMQ (reference sequence). The CDR3 contains 14 residues. CDR3 coding DNA: TGTGCCAGCAGCGGCCGGACAGATTTATATGGCTACACCTTC. Amino acids: CASSGRTDLYGYTF. The full variable domain, its missing parts supplied by reference TRBV13 and TRBJ1-2, is AAGVIQSPRHLIKEKRETATLKCYPIPRHDTVYWYQQGPGQDPQFLISFYEKMQSDKGSIPDRFSAQQFSDYHSELNMSSLELGDSALYFCASSGRTDLYGYTFGSGTRLTVV.

This rearrangement joins TRBV9 to TRBJ2-2; 13 nucleotides align to TRBD2. The V and J ends lost 3 bases and 8 bases, in that order; junction bases with no gene match: 7. The CDR3 length is 16 residues. Looked up from germline, CDR1 is SGDLS and CDR2 is YYNGEE. The DNA of the CDR3 is TGTGCCAGCAGCGCTCTCGGGACTAGCGGGAAAGGGGAGCTGTTTTTT. It yields the protein CASSALGTSGKGELFF.

There are a few counts of this clone. The chain employs TRBV7-3 and TRBJ2-1; D is perhaps TRBD2 (6 bases). CDR1 and CDR2 from the germline V gene are SGHTA and FQGTGA. The length of the CDR3 is 16 residues. V lost 1 base and J 8 bases, leaving 18 bases between the germline ends. The CDR3 coding sequence is TGTGCCAGCAGCTTAAACGCTGGGACTCCGGAGGATGAGCAGTTCTTC. It codes for CASSLNAGTPEDEQFF.

This chain joins TRBV14 and TRBJ2-3; 14 nucleotides align to TRBD2. The germline CDR1 and CDR2 sequences are SGHDN and FVKESK. CDR3 length equals 20 residues. With 2 bases clipped from V and 2 bases from J, the junction kept 12 bases outside the gene matches. DNA of the CDR3: TGTGCCAGCAGCCAAACCCCCGGGACTAGCGGGAGTTTAAACACAGATACGCAGTATTTT. This codes for CASSQTPGTSGSLNTDTQYF.

The chain carries TRBV19 and TRBJ1-2; the match to TRBD1 covers 8 bases. The germline V gene has CDR1 LNHDA and CDR2 SQIVND (reference sequence). Trimming took 6 bases from V and 5 from J; bases not matched to a gene: 11. CDR3 size: 15 residues. CDR3 amino acids: CASRPGQASEYGYTF. The DNA of the CDR3 is TGTGCCAGTAGGCCGGGACAGGCCTCCGAATATGGCTACACCTTC. Based on the CDR3 plus reference TRBV19 and TRBJ1-2, the full variable domain is DGGITQSPKYLFRKEGQNVTLSCEQNLNHDAMYWYRQDPGQGLRLIYYSQIVNDFQKGDIAEGYSVSREKKESFPLTVTSAQKNPTAFYLCASRPGQASEYGYTFGSGTRLTVV.